The 9 T cell receptor beta chains reported below all come from one sample, sequenced in a study of Graves' ophthalmopathy and Graves' hyperthyroidism. Amplified material comprised TCR beta CDR3 regions derived from RNA transcripts. RT-PCR with HTBI primers came first, then second-round multiplex PCR. TCRdb redid the calling of the multiplex PCR reads with MiXCR, one entry per CDR3 protein. In the table there are approximately 540,000 distinct CDR3 sequences, less than 45% of which are singletons. Source material: peripheral blood or thyroid tissue (not recorded which). All receptors come from an adult man with Graves' hyperthyroidism.

V usage is TRBV2 and J usage is TRBJ2-5; maybe TRBD2 (7 bases). The V end lost 6 bases, the J end lost 1 base, and 12 bases lay between the germline ends. Germline V lookup: CDR1 SNHLY, CDR2 FYNNEI. This CDR3 comprises 14 residues. CDR3 DNA: TGTGCCAGCAGCGGGGGGCACCTCCAAGAGACCCAGTACTTC. It specifies CASSGGHLQETQYF.

The chain couples TRBV2 to TRBJ1-3, with D uncertain. This CDR3 has 13 amino acids. The V gene's germline CDR1 is SNHLY and CDR2 FYNNEI. Trimming removed 4 bases from V and 4 bases from J, with 8 bases in between. The CDR3 coding sequence is TGTGCCAGCAGTGGACTAGCAGGAAACACCATATATTTT. This gives the protein CASSGLAGNTIYF.

This chain uses TRBV7-2 with TRBJ1-2; 7 nucleotides line up with TRBD1. The germline CDR1 and CDR2 sequences are SGHTA and FQGNSA. With 3 bases clipped from V and 7 bases from J, the junction kept 14 bases outside the gene matches. This CDR3 region has 16 residues. As DNA, the CDR3 is TGTGCCAGCAGCTTGAGGGACAGCGCTAGCTCCCGTGGCTACACCTTC. Amino acid sequence: CASSLRDSASSRGYTF.

This clonotype was observed at least ten times. The CDR3 spells CSAPRTGGDTEAFF. CDR3 in DNA: TGCAGTGCTCCCCGGACAGGGGGAGACACTGAAGCTTTCTTT. The chain carries TRBV20-1 and TRBJ1-1; TRBD1 aligns across 10 bases. The V gene end was trimmed by 5 bases and the J gene end by 3 bases; junction bases not matched to a gene: 6. The germline V gene encodes CDR1 DFQATT and CDR2 SNEGSKA (reference sequence). The CDR3 spans 14 residues.

The chain carries TRBV7-2 and TRBJ2-7, with 14 bases that match TRBD2. CDR1 is SGHTA and CDR2 is FQGNSA in the germline V gene. CDR3 length: 17 amino acids. Trimming took 7 bases from V and 6 from J; bases not matched to a gene: 14. CDR3 DNA sequence: TGTGCCAGCATGTCAGGGACTAGCGGGAGTAAGCACCTCGAGCAGTACTTC. This encodes CASMSGTSGSKHLEQYF.

The gene calls are TRBV7-9 and TRBJ2-3; 9 bases agree with TRBD1. CDR3 length: 15 amino acids. Trimming at V came to 1 base and at J to 4 bases, leaving 3 bases not matched to a gene. Germline V gene sequence: CDR1 SEHNR, CDR2 FQNEAQ (reference sequence). This chain's CDR3 is CASSLVGQGPDTQYF. CDR3 bases: TGTGCCAGCAGCTTAGTGGGACAGGGCCCAGATACGCAGTATTTT.

This sequence joins TRBV19 and TRBJ2-5; D possibly corresponds to TRBD2 (6 bases). This CDR3 is built from 15 residues. Looked up from germline, CDR1 is LNHDA and CDR2 is SQIVND (reference sequence). V lost 2 bases and J lost 7, with 17 bases in between. DNA for the CDR3: TGTGCCAGTAGTATACAGGTAGCGGAGTTGGGGACCCAGTACTTC. Residues: CASSIQVAELGTQYF.

A word on this clonotype: The germline gene is not matched at one end of the junction; a read error may be the cause. The rearrangement uses TRBV7-9 and TRBJ2-2; TRBD2 matches at 11 bases. Germline values: CDR1 SEHNR, CDR2 FQNEAQ (reference sequence). CDR3 length equals 17 residues. This CDR3 is CASSLGGTSGYTGKLFF. CDR3 DNA sequence: TGTGCCAGCAGCTTAGGGGGGACTAGCGGATACACCGGGAAGCTGTTTTTT.

J is TRBJ1-4 and V is TRBV6-1; no clear D gene. V lost 2 bases, J lost 7 bases, and 11 bases lay in between. Germline V gene lookup returns CDR1 MNHNS and CDR2 SASEGT. The CDR3 is 14 residues long. DNA for the CDR3: TGTGCCAGCAGTGAACCTCAACTACGTGAAAAACTGTTTTTT. It encodes CASSEPQLREKLFF.